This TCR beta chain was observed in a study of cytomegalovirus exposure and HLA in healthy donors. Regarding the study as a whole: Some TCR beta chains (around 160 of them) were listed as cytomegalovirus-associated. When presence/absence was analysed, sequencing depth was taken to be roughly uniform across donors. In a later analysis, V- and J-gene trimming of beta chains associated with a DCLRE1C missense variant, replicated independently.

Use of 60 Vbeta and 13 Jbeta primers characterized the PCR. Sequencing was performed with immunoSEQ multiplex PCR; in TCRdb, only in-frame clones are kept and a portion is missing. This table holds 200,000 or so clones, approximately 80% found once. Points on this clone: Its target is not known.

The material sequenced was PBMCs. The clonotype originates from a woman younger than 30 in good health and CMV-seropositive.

This chain's CDR3 is CASSRSQVYEQYF. The CDR3 DNA reads TGTGCCAGCAGCCGAAGCCAGGTGTACGAGCAGTACTTC. The chain employs TRBV7-9 and TRBJ2-7; D ambiguous. CDR3 length equals 13 residues. Germline-derived CDR1 and CDR2 are SEHNR and FQNEAQ (reference sequence). V dropped 5 bases and J dropped 4 bases, with 12 bases sitting between them.